Listed below are T cell receptor beta chains from one sample, sequenced in a study of blood T cell repertoires in COVID-19. Data came from immunoSEQ multiplex PCR; TCRdb stores just in-frame clones and leaves some out. The sample shows about 250,000 clones, about nine tenths of them seen only once. Source material: peripheral blood. All receptors come from a man under 40 with COVID-19, enrolled during active disease. The CDR3 runs from the conserved cysteine through the conserved F or W. Each record gives: clone size, D gene, V gene, J gene, CDR3 DNA, CDR3 protein. The D gene is left open where the match is weak. Where a row states a size, it is once, few, many or the class of an expanded clone; other rows omit it.

.	.	TRBV3-1/TRBV3-2	TRBJ2-5	TGTGCCAGCAGCCAACCTCAGGGGAGGGAGGAGACCCAGTACTTC	CASSQPQGREETQYF
once	.	TRBV6-4	TRBJ1-6	TGTGCCAGCAGTCCGGGGATTGGTTCACCCCTCCACTTT	CASSPGIGSPLHF
.	TRBD1	TRBV6-5	TRBJ1-2	TGTGCCAGCAGTTACGGCTACAGGGGAGTGGGCTACACCTTC	CASSYGYRGVGYTF
.	.	TRBV30	TRBJ1-1	TGTGCCATCGAGACAGGCCCGAACACTGAAGCTTTCTTT	CAIETGPNTEAFF
.	TRBD1	TRBV20-1	TRBJ1-4	TGCAGTGCTAGTATCGATAACAGGGGCGGCGAAAAACTGTTTTTT	CSASIDNRGGEKLFF
.	.	TRBV12-3/TRBV12-4	TRBJ2-1	TGTGCCAGCAGTTCTCAAGGGGTACAGTTCTTC	CASSSQGVQFF
.	.	TRBV15	TRBJ2-5	TGTGCCACCAGCTTATTGCAAGAGACCCAGTACTTC	CATSLLQETQYF
.	.	TRBV4-2	TRBJ1-6	TGTGCCAGCAGCCAAGATAAAGGGGGTACCCCTAATTCACCCCTCCACTTT	CASSQDKGGTPNSPLHF
.	TRBD1	TRBV6-6	TRBJ2-4	TGTGCCAGCAGTACGGGGGACAGGGGATTTTTGGACATTCAGTACTTC	CASSTGDRGFLDIQYF
.	TRBD1	TRBV30	TRBJ1-1	TGTGCCTGGAGTGTTCGACGGACAGGCGCAGCTGACACTGAAGCTTTCTTT	CAWSVRRTGAADTEAFF
.	.	TRBV7-9	TRBJ1-4	TGTGCCAGCAGCTTGGGCAGGGGTAATGAAAAACTGTTTTTT	CASSLGRGNEKLFF
.	.	TRBV30	TRBJ2-2	TGTGCCTGGAATCCTGGGGGGGCCGACACCGGGGAGCTGTTTTTT	CAWNPGGADTGELFF
.	TRBD1	TRBV19	TRBJ1-1	TGTGCCAGTAGTATATATGGGACAGGGATTGAAGCTTTCTTT	CASSIYGTGIEAFF
.	TRBD2	TRBV2	TRBJ2-2	TGTGCCAGCAGTGAACAAGCGGGGGGACCTAACACCGGGGAGCTGTTTTTT	CASSEQAGGPNTGELFF
.	.	TRBV1	TRBJ2-7	TGCACCAGCAGCCAAGATGAGCGGGGGGCCCCTCGCGAGCAGTACTTC	CTSSQDERGAPREQYF
.	.	TRBV7-9	TRBJ1-1	TGTGCCAGCAGCATCAGTGGGAACACTGAAGCTTTCTTT	CASSISGNTEAFF
.	TRBD1	TRBV6-6	TRBJ1-3	TGTGCCAGCAGACGGGACAGCTCTGGAAACACCATATATTTT	CASRRDSSGNTIYF
few	.	TRBV6-1	TRBJ2-7	TGTGCCAGCAGTGAAGTGGGGCAGGGGCACGAGCAGTACTTC	CASSEVGQGHEQYF
few	TRBD1	TRBV18	TRBJ1-1	TGTGCCAGTCACAGGGGGACCACTGAAGCTTTCTTT	CASHRGTTEAFF
.	.	TRBV9	TRBJ1-1	TGTGCCAGCAGCGATCCCGGGGGGGGCACTGAAGCTTTCTTT	CASSDPGGGTEAFF
.	.	TRBV5-1	TRBJ2-3	TGCGCCAGCAGCTTGCGGCAGACTAGCACAGATACGCAGTATTTT	CASSLRQTSTDTQYF
.	.	TRBV7-7	TRBJ2-2	TGTGCCAGCAGCCAGGGACTTACCTACACCGGGGAGCTGTTTTTT	CASSQGLTYTGELFF
.	.	TRBV5-1	TRBJ2-2	TGCGCCAGCAGCTCCCCCACCCGGAGCTCCGGGGAGCTGTTTTTT	CASSSPTRSSGELFF
once	TRBD1	TRBV5-1	TRBJ1-6	TGCGCCAGCAGCCTAACAGGGGGCTATTCACCCCTCCACTTT	CASSLTGGYSPLHF
once	TRBD1	TRBV3-1/TRBV3-2	TRBJ1-6	TGTGCCAGCAGCCCTGGACAGGCAGGATCACCCCTCCACTTT	CASSPGQAGSPLHF
.	.	TRBV27	TRBJ2-2	TGTGCCAGCAGCCCAACAGGCCTCCACACCGGGGAGCTGTTTTTT	CASSPTGLHTGELFF
once	TRBD1	TRBV30	TRBJ2-1	TGTGCCTGGATACGACAGGGGGAAGAGCAGTTCTTC	CAWIRQGEEQFF
.	.	TRBV15	TRBJ1-2	TGTGCCACCAGCAGAGATCCGGGGAACTATGGCTACACCTTC	CATSRDPGNYGYTF
.	.	TRBV5-1	TRBJ2-2	TGCGCCAGCAGCTTGGGGACATTGAACACCGGGGAGCTGTTTTTT	CASSLGTLNTGELFF
.	.	TRBV5-1	TRBJ2-7	TGCGCCAGCAGCTTGGTACCTAGCGACTATTCTCCGGACGAGCAGTACTTC	CASSLVPSDYSPDEQYF
.	.	TRBV5-6	TRBJ1-6	TGTGCCAGCAGCTTGGCCCCCAGCGTCTCACCCCTCCACTTT	CASSLAPSVSPLHF
.	.	TRBV3-1/TRBV3-2	TRBJ1-6	TGTGCCAGCAGCCTGGACAAATCTACCTATAATTCACCCCTCCACTTT	CASSLDKSTYNSPLHF
few	TRBD1	TRBV27	TRBJ1-4	TGTGCCAGCAGTCGCTTGGACAGGGTCCAAGAAAAACTGTTTTTT	CASSRLDRVQEKLFF
.	TRBD2	TRBV18	TRBJ2-3	TGTGCCAGCTCACCACTTGGGACTAGCGGGGCGGCAGATACGCAGTATTTT	CASSPLGTSGAADTQYF
.	.	TRBV19	TRBJ1-3	TGTGCCAGTCAACAGTTCTCTGGAAACACCATATATTTT	CASQQFSGNTIYF
few	.	TRBV10-1	TRBJ2-1	TGCGCCAGCAGTGATGGGCACTCCTACAATGAGCAGTTCTTC	CASSDGHSYNEQFF
.	.	TRBV3-1/TRBV3-2	TRBJ1-3	TGTGCCAGCAGCCCGACAGTCTCTGGAAACACCATATATTTT	CASSPTVSGNTIYF
.	.	TRBV19	TRBJ1-1	TGTGCCAGTAGGCCGAGAGCACAGGTGAACACTGAAGCTTTCTTT	CASRPRAQVNTEAFF
once	TRBD1	TRBV4-2	TRBJ1-2	TGTGCCAGCAGCCAAGGGGACAGAACCCCGGGCTATGGCTACACCTTC	CASSQGDRTPGYGYTF
.	.	TRBV6-5	TRBJ1-2	TGTGCCAGCAGTAAACAGCCGGCATATGGCTACACCTTC	CASSKQPAYGYTF
.	TRBD1	TRBV5-1	TRBJ1-1	TGCGCCAGCAGCCCGGGGACAGGGGCGAGCACTGAAGCTTTCTTT	CASSPGTGASTEAFF
.	TRBD1	TRBV25-1	TRBJ1-2	TGTGCCAGCAGTGATACAGGGGGGGCCTATGGCTACACCTTC	CASSDTGGAYGYTF
.	TRBD1	TRBV27	TRBJ2-1	TGTGCCAGCAGTTTGACCCTCGGGACAGGTGGCGTTGAGCAGTTCTTC	CASSLTLGTGGVEQFF
once	.	TRBV9	TRBJ2-1	TGTGCCAGCAAGGGTAACGGCGTCGCGGGAAATGAGCAGTTCTTC	CASKGNGVAGNEQFF
.	.	TRBV19	TRBJ2-2	TGTGCCAGTACCCCCAGGGGTTTTAGCGGGGAGCTGTTTTTT	CASTPRGFSGELFF
.	.	TRBV6-5	TRBJ2-3	TGTGCCAGCAATTCAGTGTCTAGCACAGATACGCAGTATTTT	CASNSVSSTDTQYF
.	.	TRBV19	TRBJ2-3	TGTGCCAGTAGTATATCGGGGTATAGCACAGATACGCAGTATTTT	CASSISGYSTDTQYF
.	TRBD1	TRBV11-1	TRBJ1-2	TGTGCCAGCAGCTTGAGTGGGGACAGGACTTACTATGGCTACACCTTC	CASSLSGDRTYYGYTF
.	TRBD1	TRBV6-5	TRBJ1-2	TGTGCCAGCGGACCCGGAACGGACAGGGACGGTTGCACCTTC	CASGPGTDRDGCTF
.	.	TRBV7-2	TRBJ1-1	TGTGCCAGCAGCTTCGGGGGGCTGGCGAACACTGAAGCTTTCTTT	CASSFGGLANTEAFF
.	.	TRBV29-1	TRBJ2-3	TGCAGCGGCTTAACGGGGGCTAGCGGTGGAGGGACGCAGTATTTT	CSGLTGASGGGTQYF
.	.	TRBV5-1	TRBJ2-1	TGCGCCAGCAGCCCTCCTACGGTCTCCTACAATGAGCAGTTCTTC	CASSPPTVSYNEQFF
.	.	TRBV5-1	TRBJ2-2	TGCGCCAGCAGCTTGGCGGCAGGTAGCACCGGGGAGCTGTTTTTT	CASSLAAGSTGELFF
.	TRBD2	TRBV3-1/TRBV3-2	TRBJ2-1	TGTGCCAGCAGCAGTAGCGGGGCCTTGCCTAACAATGAGCAGTTCTTC	CASSSSGALPNNEQFF
.	TRBD1	TRBV6-5	TRBJ1-2	TGTGCCAGCAGTTACTCAGGGACAGCCACTAACTATGGCTACACCTTC	CASSYSGTATNYGYTF
.	.	TRBV18	TRBJ1-1	TGTGCCAGCTCGCCCGGGGGGGGTGGCGCCACTGAAGCTTTCTTT	CASSPGGGGATEAFF
once	TRBD2	TRBV7-2	TRBJ2-1	TGTGCCAGCAGCTTAGTAGCGGGGCTCGACAATGAGCAGTTCTTC	CASSLVAGLDNEQFF
.	TRBD1	TRBV19	TRBJ1-5	TGTGCCAGTAGCCGGACAGGGGCGGGTCAGCCCCAGCATTTT	CASSRTGAGQPQHF